The source of this TCR beta chain is a study of Ad26.COV2.S vaccination and SARS-CoV-2 variants. Treatment meaning: 15 to 20 received Ad26.COV2.S at low or high dose, single or two shots; 5 received placebo; per-sample allocation not given. The study sampled participants on day 63 after the first vaccine or placebo injection. In germline, CDR1 is KGHSH, CDR2 LQKENI. The length of the CDR3 is 13 residues. Germline trimming cut 5 bases from V and 6 bases from J; bases unmatched to any gene: 4. Libraries were prepared by immunoSEQ multiplex PCR; TCRdb keeps only in-frame clonotypes and omits some of them. Of about 400,000 clones listed, about 88% are singletons.

The chain recombines TRBV18 with TRBJ2-1; 7 bases are a match to TRBD1. The clonotype was recovered from a person aged 18-65 years who received the Ad26.COV2.S COVID-19 vaccine or a placebo. Sequenced here: peripheral blood, sampled in a trial of Ad26.COV2.S vaccine versus placebo. The DNA of the CDR3 is TGTGCCAGCTCATCGGGACAGCCCAATGAGCAGTTCTTC. It is translated as CASSSGQPNEQFF.